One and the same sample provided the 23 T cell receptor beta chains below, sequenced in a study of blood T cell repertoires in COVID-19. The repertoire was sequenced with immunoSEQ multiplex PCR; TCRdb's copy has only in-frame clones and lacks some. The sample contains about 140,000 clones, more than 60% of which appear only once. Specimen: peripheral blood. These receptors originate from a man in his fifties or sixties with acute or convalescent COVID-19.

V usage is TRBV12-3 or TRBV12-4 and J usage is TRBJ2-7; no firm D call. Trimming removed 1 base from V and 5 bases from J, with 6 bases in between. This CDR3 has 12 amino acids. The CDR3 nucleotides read TGTGCCAGCAGTTTAGGGCTTAACGAGCAGTACGTC. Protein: CASSLGLNEQYV.

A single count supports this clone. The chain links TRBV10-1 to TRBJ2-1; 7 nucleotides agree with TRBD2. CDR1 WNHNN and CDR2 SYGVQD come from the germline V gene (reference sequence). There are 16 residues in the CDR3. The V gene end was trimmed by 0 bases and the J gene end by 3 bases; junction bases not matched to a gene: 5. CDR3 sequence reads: CASSESLGGGYNEQFF. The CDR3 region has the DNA TGCGCCAGCAGTGAGTCGTTGGGGGGGGGCTACAATGAGCAGTTCTTC.

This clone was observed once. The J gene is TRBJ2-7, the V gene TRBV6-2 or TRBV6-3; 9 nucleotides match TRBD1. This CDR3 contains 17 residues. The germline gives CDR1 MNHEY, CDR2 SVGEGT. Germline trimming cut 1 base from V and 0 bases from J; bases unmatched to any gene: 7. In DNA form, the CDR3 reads TGTGCCAGCAGTTACTTAGGCGGGACAGGGAGCTCCTACGAGCAGTACGTC. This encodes CASSYLGGTGSSYEQYV.

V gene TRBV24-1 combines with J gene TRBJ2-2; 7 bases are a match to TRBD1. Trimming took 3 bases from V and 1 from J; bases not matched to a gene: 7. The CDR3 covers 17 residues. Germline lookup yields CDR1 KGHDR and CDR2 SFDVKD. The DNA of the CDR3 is TGTGCCACCAGTGATACGGGGACAGCCAGGAACACCGGGGAGCTGTTTTTT. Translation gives CATSDTGTARNTGELFF.

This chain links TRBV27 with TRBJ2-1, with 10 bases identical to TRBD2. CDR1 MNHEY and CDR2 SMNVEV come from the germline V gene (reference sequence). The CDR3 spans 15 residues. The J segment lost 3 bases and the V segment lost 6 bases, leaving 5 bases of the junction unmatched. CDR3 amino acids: CASRNSGGRYNEQFF. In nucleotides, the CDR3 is TGTGCCAGCAGAAATAGCGGGGGGCGCTACAATGAGCAGTTCTTC.

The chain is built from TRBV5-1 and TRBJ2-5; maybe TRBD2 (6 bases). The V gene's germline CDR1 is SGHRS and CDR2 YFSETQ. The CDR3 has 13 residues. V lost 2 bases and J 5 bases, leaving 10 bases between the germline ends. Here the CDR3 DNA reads TGCGCCAGCAGCTTAGGAGGGGTGGAGACCCAGTACTTC. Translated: CASSLGGVETQYF.

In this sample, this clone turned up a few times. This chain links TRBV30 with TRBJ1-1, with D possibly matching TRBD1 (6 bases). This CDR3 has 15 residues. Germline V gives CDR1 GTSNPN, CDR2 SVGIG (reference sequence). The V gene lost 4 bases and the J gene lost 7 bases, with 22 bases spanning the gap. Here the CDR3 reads CAWNLRTSRGHEAFF. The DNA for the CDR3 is TGTGCCTGGAATCTTCGGACATCCAGGGGACATGAAGCTTTCTTT. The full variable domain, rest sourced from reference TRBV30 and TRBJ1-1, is SQTIHQWPATLVQPVGSPLSLECTVEGTSNPNLYWYRQAAGRGLQLLFYSVGIGQISSEVPQNLSASRPQDRQFILSSKKLLLSDSGFYLCAWNLRTSRGHEAFFGQGTRLTVV.

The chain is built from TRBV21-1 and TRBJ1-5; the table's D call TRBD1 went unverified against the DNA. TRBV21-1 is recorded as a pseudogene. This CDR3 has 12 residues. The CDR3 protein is CAGSTGAQPQHF. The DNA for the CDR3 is TGTGCCGGGTCGACAGGGGCTCAGCCCCAGCATTTT.

The CDR3 loop reads CAWSPQGRYGYTF. DNA for the CDR3: TGTGCCTGGAGTCCACAGGGACGATATGGCTACACCTTC. The chain combines TRBV30 with TRBJ1-2; tentatively, D is TRBD1 (6 bases). The CDR3 has 13 amino acids. Germline CDR1 reads GTSNPN; CDR2 reads SVGIG (reference sequence). V dropped 2 bases and J dropped 5 bases, with 12 bases sitting between them.

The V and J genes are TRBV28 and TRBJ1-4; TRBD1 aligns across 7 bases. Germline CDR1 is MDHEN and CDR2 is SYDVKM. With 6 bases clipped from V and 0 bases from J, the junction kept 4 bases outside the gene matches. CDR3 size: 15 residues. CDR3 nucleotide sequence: TGTGCCAGCAGGCCCGACAGGGCAACTAATGAAAAACTGTTTTTT. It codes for CASRPDRATNEKLFF.

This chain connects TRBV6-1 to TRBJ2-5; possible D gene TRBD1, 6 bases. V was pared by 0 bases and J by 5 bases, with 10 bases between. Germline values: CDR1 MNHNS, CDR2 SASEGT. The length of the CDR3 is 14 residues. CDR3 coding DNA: TGTGCCAGCAGTGAAGCTAACAGGGTGGAGACCCAGTACTTC. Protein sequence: CASSEANRVETQYF.

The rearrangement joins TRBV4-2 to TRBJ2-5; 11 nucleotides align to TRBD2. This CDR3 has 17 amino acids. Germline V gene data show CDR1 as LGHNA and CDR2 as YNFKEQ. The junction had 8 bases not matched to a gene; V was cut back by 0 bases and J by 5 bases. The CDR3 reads CASSQDQASGGRETQYF. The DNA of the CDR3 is TGTGCCAGCAGCCAAGATCAGGCTAGCGGGGGGCGCGAGACCCAGTACTTC.

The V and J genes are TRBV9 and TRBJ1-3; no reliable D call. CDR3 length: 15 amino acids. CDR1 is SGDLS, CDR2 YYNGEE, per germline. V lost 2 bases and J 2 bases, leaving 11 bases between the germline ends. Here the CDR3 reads CASSVGDSAGNTIYF. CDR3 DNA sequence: TGTGCCAGCAGCGTGGGTGACTCGGCTGGAAACACCATATATTTT.

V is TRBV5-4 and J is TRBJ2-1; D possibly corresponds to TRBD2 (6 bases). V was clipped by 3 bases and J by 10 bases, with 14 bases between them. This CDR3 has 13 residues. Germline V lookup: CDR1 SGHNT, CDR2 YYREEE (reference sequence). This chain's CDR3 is CASSWGVGSEQFF. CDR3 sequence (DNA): TGTGCCAGCAGCTGGGGGGTGGGCTCGGAGCAGTTCTTC.

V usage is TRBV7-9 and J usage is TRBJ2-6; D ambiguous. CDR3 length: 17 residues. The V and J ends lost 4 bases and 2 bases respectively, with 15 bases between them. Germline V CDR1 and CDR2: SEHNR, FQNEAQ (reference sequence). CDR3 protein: CASSSVRVNAGANVLTF. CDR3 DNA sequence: TGTGCCAGCAGCTCGGTTCGGGTCAACGCTGGGGCCAACGTCCTGACTTTC.

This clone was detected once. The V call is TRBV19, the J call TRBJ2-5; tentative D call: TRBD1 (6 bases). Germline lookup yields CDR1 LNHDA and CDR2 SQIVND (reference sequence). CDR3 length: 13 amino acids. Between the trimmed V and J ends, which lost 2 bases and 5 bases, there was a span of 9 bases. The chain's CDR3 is CASSIQGRETQYF. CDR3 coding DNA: TGTGCCAGTAGTATACAGGGGCGTGAGACCCAGTACTTC.

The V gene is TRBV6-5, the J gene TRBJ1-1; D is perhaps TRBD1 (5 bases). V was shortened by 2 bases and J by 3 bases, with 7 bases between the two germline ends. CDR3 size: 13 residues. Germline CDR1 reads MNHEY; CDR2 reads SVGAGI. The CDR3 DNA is TGTGCCAGCAGTTACGGGGGGTACACTGAAGCTTTCTTT. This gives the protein CASSYGGYTEAFF.

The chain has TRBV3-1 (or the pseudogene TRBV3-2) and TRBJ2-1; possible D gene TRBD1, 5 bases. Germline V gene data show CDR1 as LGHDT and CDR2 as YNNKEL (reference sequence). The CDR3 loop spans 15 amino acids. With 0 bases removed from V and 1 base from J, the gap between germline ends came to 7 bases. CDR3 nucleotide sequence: TGTGCCAGCAGCCAAGATCACAGGTCCTACAATGAGCAGTTCTTC. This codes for CASSQDHRSYNEQFF.

CDR3 DNA: TGTGCCAGCAGCACGGGGTCTAATGAAAAACTGTTTTTT. Its protein is CASSTGSNEKLFF. This chain connects TRBV7-8 to TRBJ1-4; D uncertain. CDR1 and CDR2 (germline): SGHVS, FQNEAQ. The CDR3 loop spans 13 amino acids. V was clipped by 5 bases and J by 3 bases, with 7 bases between them. Filled out from reference TRBV7-8 and TRBJ1-4, the complete variable domain reads GAGVSQSPRYKVAKRGQDVALRCDPISGHVSLFWYQQALGQGPEFLTYFQNEAQLDKSGLPSDRFFAERPEGSVSTLKIQRTQQEDSAVYLCASSTGSNEKLFFGSGTQLSVL.

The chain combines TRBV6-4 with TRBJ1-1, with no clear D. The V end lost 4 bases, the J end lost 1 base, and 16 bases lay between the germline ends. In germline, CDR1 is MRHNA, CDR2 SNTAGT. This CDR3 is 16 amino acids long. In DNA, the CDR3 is TGTGCCAGCAGTGTAGAGGTGTTGTTGGGGAACACTGAAGCTTTCTTT. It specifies CASSVEVLLGNTEAFF.

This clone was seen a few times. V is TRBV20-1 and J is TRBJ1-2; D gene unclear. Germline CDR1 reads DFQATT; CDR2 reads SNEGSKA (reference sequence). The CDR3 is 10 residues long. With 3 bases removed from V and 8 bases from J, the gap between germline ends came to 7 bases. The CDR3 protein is CSASAVGYTF. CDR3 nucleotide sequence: TGCAGTGCTAGTGCCGTGGGCTACACCTTC.

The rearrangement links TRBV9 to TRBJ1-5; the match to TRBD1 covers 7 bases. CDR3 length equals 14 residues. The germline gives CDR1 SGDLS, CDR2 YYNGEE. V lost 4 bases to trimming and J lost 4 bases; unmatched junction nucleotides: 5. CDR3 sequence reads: CASSPGTDNQPQHF. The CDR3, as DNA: TGTGCCAGCAGCCCCGGGACAGATAATCAGCCCCAGCATTTT.

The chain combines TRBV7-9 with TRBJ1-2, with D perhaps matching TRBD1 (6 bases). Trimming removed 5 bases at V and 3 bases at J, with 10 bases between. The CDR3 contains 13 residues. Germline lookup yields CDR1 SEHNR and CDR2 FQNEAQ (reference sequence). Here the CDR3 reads CASSGQFDYGYTF. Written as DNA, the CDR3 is TGTGCCAGCAGCGGACAGTTTGACTATGGCTACACCTTC.